The 22 T cell receptor beta chains below were found in one sample sequenced in a study of cytomegalovirus exposure and HLA in healthy donors. The primer mix had 60 Vbeta and 13 Jbeta primers. Libraries were prepared by immunoSEQ multiplex PCR; TCRdb keeps only in-frame clonotypes and omits some of them. The repertoire holds roughly 220,000 clones, with approximately 68% as singletons. The sample comprised PBMCs. The origin of the receptors is a woman aged 25 to 39 in good health and CMV-seronegative.

CDR3 in amino acids: CAWSVNMYYEQYF. CDR3 nucleotides: TGTGCCTGGAGTGTAAACATGTACTACGAGCAGTACTTC. The rearrangement links TRBV30 to TRBJ2-7; D remains ambiguous. Looked up from germline, CDR1 is GTSNPN and CDR2 is SVGIG (reference sequence). The CDR3 is made up of 13 amino acids. Trimming cost V 0 bases and J 3 bases, with 9 bases left between them. Based on the CDR3 plus reference TRBV30 and TRBJ2-7, the full variable domain is SQTIHQWPATLVQPVGSPLSLECTVEGTSNPNLYWYRQAAGRGLQLLFYSVGIGQISSEVPQNLSASRPQDRQFILSSKKLLLSDSGFYLCAWSVNMYYEQYFGPGTRLTVT.

On this clone itself: Compared with germline, one end of the junction differs, possibly owing to a read error. J is TRBJ1-1 and V is TRBV7-9, with a weak D call TRBD1 (6 bases). Germline CDR1 and CDR2: SEHNR and FQNEAQ (reference sequence). CDR3 length: 18 amino acids. The CDR3 sequence is CSSSLEGLGGAMNTEAFF. CDR3 DNA sequence: TGTTCCAGCAGCTTAGAAGGACTCGGGGGGGCCATGAACACTGAAGCTTTCTTT.

Details on this clone: The same CDR3 can be traced to other DNA sequences in this sample. The chain uses TRBV7-2 and TRBJ1-6; TRBD1 matches at 8 bases. CDR1 is SGHTA, CDR2 FQGNSA, per germline. There are 14 residues in the CDR3. The V segment lost 5 bases and the J segment 7 bases; nucleotides outside the gene matches: 4. CDR3 in DNA: TGTGCCAGCAGCCGTACAGGGGGAAATTCACCCCTCCACTTT. Amino acids: CASSRTGGNSPLHF.

The chain is built from TRBV7-8 and TRBJ1-1, with TRBD1 identical over 7 bases. J was trimmed by 7 bases and V by 5 bases; bases with no gene match: 10. CDR3 length: 14 residues. Germline V CDR1 and CDR2: SGHVS, FQNEAQ. CDR3 region: CASSKETGLGEAFF. Here the CDR3 DNA reads TGTGCCAGCAGCAAAGAGACAGGGCTTGGTGAAGCTTTCTTT.

This chain connects TRBV4-1 to TRBJ2-1; 7 bases are a match to TRBD2. The V segment lost 2 bases and the J segment 0 bases; nucleotides outside the gene matches: 4. This CDR3 has 16 amino acids. Germline-derived CDR1 and CDR2 are MGHRA and YSYEKL. CDR3 in DNA: TGCGCCAGCAGCCAACCAGCGGGAATCTCCTACAATGAGCAGTTCTTC. As protein: CASSQPAGISYNEQFF.

Notes on this clone: This CDR3 is also generated by other DNA sequences in the sample. V gene TRBV7-2 combines with J gene TRBJ1-2; 7 bases fit TRBD1. V shed 5 bases, J shed 7 bases, and the junction held 4 bases outside the gene matches. The CDR3 sequence is 12 residues long. CDR1 and CDR2 (germline): SGHTA, FQGNSA. CDR3 region: CASSSNRGGYTF. For the CDR3, the DNA is TGTGCCAGCAGCAGCAACAGGGGTGGCTACACCTTC.

V is TRBV19 and J is TRBJ1-4, with 7 positions matching TRBD1. CDR3 size: 15 residues. Germline assignment: CDR1 LNHDA and CDR2 SQIVND (reference sequence). The trim removed 5 bases at V and 2 bases at J, leaving 5 bases unmatched. The CDR3 reads CASSATGRTNEKLFF. Here the CDR3 DNA reads TGTGCCAGTAGTGCGACAGGGCGGACTAATGAAAAACTGTTTTTT. Based on the CDR3 plus reference TRBV19 and TRBJ1-4, the full variable domain is DGGITQSPKYLFRKEGQNVTLSCEQNLNHDAMYWYRQDPGQGLRLIYYSQIVNDFQKGDIAEGYSVSREKKESFPLTVTSAQKNPTAFYLCASSATGRTNEKLFFGSGTQLSVL.

This chain links TRBV15 with TRBJ2-7, with D possibly TRBD1 on 5 matching bases. CDR1 LNHNV and CDR2 YYDKDF come from the germline V gene (reference sequence). The V end was cut by 8 bases, the J end by 4 bases, with 21 bases between. This CDR3 contains 15 residues. CDR3 in DNA: TGTGCCACCGCCCCTAGTCCAGGGCTACTATACGAGCAGTACTTC. Its translation: CATAPSPGLLYEQYF.

The V call is TRBV6-1, the J call TRBJ1-5, with D hard to call. Trimming shortened V by 4 bases and J by 4 bases, and 17 bases separated the two germline ends. Germline loops: CDR1 MNHNS, CDR2 SASEGT. The length of the CDR3 is 16 residues. The CDR3 sequence is CASSGEWALGNQPQHF. The CDR3 nucleotides are TGTGCCAGCAGTGGGGAGTGGGCCTTGGGGAATCAGCCCCAGCATTTT.

Remarks on this clone: Germline is not matched at one junction end, which may reflect a read error. This chain links TRBV7-9 with TRBJ2-5; 10 nucleotides agree with TRBD1. Germline V gene data show CDR1 as SEHNR and CDR2 as FQNEAQ (reference sequence). This CDR3 contains 14 residues. This CDR3 reads CSSSPDRGRETQYF. In DNA form, the CDR3 reads TGTTCCAGCAGCCCGGACAGGGGGAGGGAGACCCAGTACTTC. Looking up the rest from reference TRBV7-9 and TRBJ2-5 gives the full variable domain: DTGVSQNPRHKITKRGQNVTFRCDPISEHNRLYWYRQTLGQGPEFLTYFQNEAQLEKSRLLSDRFSAERPKGSFSTLEIQRTEQGDSAMYLCSSSPDRGRETQYFGPGTRLLVL.

This clone was detected a few times. The genes are TRBV18 and TRBJ1-2; tentatively, D is TRBD1 (5 bases). The germline V gene encodes CDR1 KGHSH and CDR2 LQKENI. The CDR3 consists of 14 residues. The germline V and J ends were trimmed by 3 bases and 7 bases, with 15 bases remaining between them. The CDR3, as DNA: TGTGCCAGCTCACCCCCGGACGGGGGAGGTGGCTACACCTTC. Translating it yields CASSPPDGGGGYTF.

This clone showed up just once. This chain joins TRBV9 and TRBJ2-5; 10 nucleotides align to TRBD1. The assigned J gene may be wrong: the sequence end matches TRBJ2-7 better. This CDR3 spans 14 amino acids. Germline CDR1 SGDLS, CDR2 YYNGEE. The CDR3 nucleotides are TGTGCCAGCAGCCGGGACAGGGGCGCCTACGAGCAGTACTTC. Translating gives CASSRDRGAYEQYF.

The gene calls are TRBV25-1 and TRBJ2-1; 9 bases map to TRBD2. V trimming: 8 bases; J trimming: 9 bases; junction bases outside the gene matches: 11. This CDR3 has 14 amino acids. Per germline, CDR1 MGHDK and CDR2 SYGVNS. CDR3 region: CASLQAGGPGEQFF. For the CDR3, the DNA is TGTGCCAGCCTTCAGGCGGGGGGGCCGGGTGAGCAGTTCTTC.

The V and J genes are TRBV30 and TRBJ2-7; the D gene is possibly TRBD1 (5 bases). The V gene lost 0 bases and the J gene lost 5 bases, with 20 bases spanning the gap. The germline CDR1 and CDR2 sequences are GTSNPN and SVGIG (reference sequence). This CDR3 has 16 amino acids. The CDR3 DNA is TGTGCCTGGAGTGTACGTTCTTTCGGTGGGGCCCACGAGCAGTACTTC. Encoded protein: CAWSVRSFGGAHEQYF.

This sequence joins TRBV6-6 and TRBJ1-2; D is perhaps TRBD1 (5 bases). Germline V CDR1 and CDR2: MNHNY, SVGAGI (reference sequence). Trimming removed 0 bases at V and 7 bases at J, with 12 bases between. This CDR3 spans 14 amino acids. The CDR3 loop reads CASSYSGGTVGYTF. The DNA of the CDR3 is TGTGCCAGCAGTTACTCCGGCGGGACGGTTGGCTACACCTTC.

The rearrangement joins TRBV10-3 to TRBJ2-3; 12 bases map to TRBD2. V lost 8 bases, J lost 1 base, and 4 bases stayed unmatched. The CDR3 runs to 15 residues. Per germline, CDR1 ENHRY and CDR2 SYGVKD. The CDR3 sequence is CAIQLAGGGTDTQYF. The CDR3 DNA reads TGTGCCATCCAACTAGCGGGAGGCGGCACAGATACGCAGTATTTT.

V gene TRBV6-4 combines with J gene TRBJ1-6, with 7 bases matching TRBD1. V gave up 4 bases and J gave up 8 bases; unmatched junction bases: 8. Per the germline V gene, CDR1 is MRHNA and CDR2 is SNTAGT. The CDR3 has 15 residues. The CDR3 here is CASSALQGRHSPLHF. The CDR3 nucleotides read TGTGCCAGCAGTGCCCTACAGGGGCGGCATTCACCCCTCCACTTT.

The chain combines TRBV5-1 with TRBJ1-1; a possible D gene is TRBD1 (5 bases). The CDR3 loop spans 14 amino acids. Germline V gives CDR1 SGHRS, CDR2 YFSETQ. Trimming pared 4 bases from V and 7 bases from J, leaving 17 bases between. CDR3 residues: CASSPPLTDSEAFF. The CDR3 bases are TGCGCCAGCAGCCCACCTCTTACCGACAGTGAAGCTTTCTTT.

This chain uses TRBV29-1 with TRBJ1-1; D remains ambiguous. Germline V lookup: CDR1 SQVTM, CDR2 ANQGSEA. This CDR3 comprises 12 residues. V was pared by 3 bases and J by 1 base, with 6 bases between. The CDR3 spells CSVDRGNTEAFF. The CDR3 DNA reads TGCAGCGTTGACCGGGGGAACACTGAAGCTTTCTTT.

V is TRBV10-3 and J is TRBJ2-2; possible D gene TRBD2, 5 bases. Trimming removed 2 bases from V and 5 bases from J, with 9 bases in between. The V gene's germline CDR1 is ENHRY and CDR2 SYGVKD. The CDR3 is made up of 14 amino acids. The CDR3 DNA sequence: TGTGCCATCAGTGAGCCCCGAGGGACCGGGGAGCTGTTTTTT. Amino acids: CAISEPRGTGELFF.

The sample holds a few counts of this clone. This sample also contains other DNA sequences that code for the same CDR3. The rearrangement uses TRBV6-5 and TRBJ1-5; a possible D gene is TRBD1 (5 bases). Germline values: CDR1 MNHEY, CDR2 SVGAGI. V lost 4 bases and J lost 0, with 10 bases in between. This CDR3 is built from 15 residues. The CDR3 region is CASSSTGDSNQPQHF. CDR3 bases: TGTGCCAGCAGTTCCACAGGCGATAGCAATCAGCCCCAGCATTTT.

In this sample, this clone turned up a few times. The rearrangement joins TRBV11-2 to TRBJ2-1; a possible D gene is TRBD1 (5 bases). The ends were cut back, 1 base at V and 8 bases at J, with 12 bases in the middle. The V gene's germline CDR1 is SGHAT and CDR2 FQNNGV. The CDR3 length is 14 residues. CDR3 residues: CASSLGQGGDEQFF. CDR3 in DNA: TGTGCCAGCAGCTTAGGGCAGGGCGGTGATGAGCAGTTCTTC.